This T cell receptor (beta chain) was sequenced in a study of blood T cells in healthy people across ages. Study-wide results and caveats: Observed TCR beta diversity showed a strong correlation with the percentage of naive T cells as measured by flow cytometry.

Trimming took 5 bases from V and 4 from J, leaving 14 bases between them. The CDR3 sequence is 14 residues long. CDR1 and CDR2 (germline): PRHDT, FYEKMQ (reference sequence). For the second PCR, which ran for about 7 to 11 cycles, a sample-barcoded 5' primer and a J-beta primer mix were used. TCRdb reprocessed the 5' RACE reads with MiXCR, giving one entry per CDR3 protein. Among some 1.8 million distinct CDR3 sequences listed, about two fifths were seen once. The study drew donors from healthy Caucasian individuals in Russia aged roughly 6 to 95. Samples each had at least 5 micrograms of total RNA extracted. A word on this clonotype: No antigen is known for it.

V usage is TRBV13 and J usage is TRBJ1-1; possibly TRBD1 for D (5 bases). The source of this sequence is a human donor in good health. Source material: blood. DNA of the CDR3: TGTGCCAGCAGCCCGGATACAGGACTCACTGAAGCTTTCTTT. It is translated as CASSPDTGLTEAFF. The entire variable domain, with the rest obtained from reference TRBV13 and TRBJ1-1, is as follows: AAGVIQSPRHLIKEKRETATLKCYPIPRHDTVYWYQQGPGQDPQFLISFYEKMQSDKGSIPDRFSAQQFSDYHSELNMSSLELGDSALYFCASSPDTGLTEAFFGQGTRLTVV.